This T cell receptor (beta chain) was obtained from a study of cytomegalovirus exposure and HLA in healthy donors. A note on this clone: Its antigen is undetermined. Other DNA sequences in the sample encode the same CDR3.

PCR used 60 Vbeta primers and 13 Jbeta primers. Original data processing: Unique TCR beta chains totaled around 86 million in a later count, with roughly 10 million of them shared. Repertoires were generated with immunoSEQ multiplex PCR, while TCRdb's copy carries only in-frame clones and drops some. V and J calls plus clone size are reproduced from that table; the DNA served to infer D and trimming. The data show 130,000 to 150,000 clones, with around 78% seen just once and around 2.9% held by the top ten. Findings and limits, study-wide: Later on, a genetic analysis was performed. It linked a missense variant in DCLRE1C with V- and J-gene trimming of TCR beta. Later work found most CMV-associated TCR beta chains apparently HLA-restricted.

The CDR3 sequence is 13 residues long. V was trimmed by 2 bases and J by 6 bases, leaving 7 bases between them. Per germline, CDR1 MNHEY and CDR2 SMNVEV (reference sequence). Sequencing used PBMCs. This receptor was identified in a man aged 35-49 years in good health and CMV-seropositive. J is TRBJ2-2 and V is TRBV27; D might be TRBD2 (6 bases). The CDR3 loop reads CASSLGGAGELFF. DNA of the CDR3: TGTGCCAGCAGTTTAGGAGGGGCCGGGGAGCTGTTTTTT.